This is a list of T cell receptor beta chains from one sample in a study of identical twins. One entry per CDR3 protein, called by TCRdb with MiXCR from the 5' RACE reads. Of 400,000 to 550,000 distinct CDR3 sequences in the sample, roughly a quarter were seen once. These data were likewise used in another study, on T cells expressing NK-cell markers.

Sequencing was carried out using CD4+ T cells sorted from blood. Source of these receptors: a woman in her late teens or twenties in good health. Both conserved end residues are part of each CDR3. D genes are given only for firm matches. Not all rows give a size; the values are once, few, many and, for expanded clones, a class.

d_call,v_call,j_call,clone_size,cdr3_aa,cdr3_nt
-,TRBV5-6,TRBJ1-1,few,CASSRPGTGNTEAFF,TGTGCCAGCAGTCGTCCCGGGACGGGGAACACTGAAGCTTTCTTT
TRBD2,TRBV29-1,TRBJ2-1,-,CSVDRRLAGLNEQFF,TGCAGCGTTGATCGGCGACTAGCGGGCCTCAATGAGCAGTTCTTC
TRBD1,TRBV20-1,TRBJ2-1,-,CSAADRGLSYYNEQFF,TGCAGTGCTGCCGACAGGGGTCTTTCCTACTACAATGAGCAGTTCTTC
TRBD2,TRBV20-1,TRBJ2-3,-,CSATLAASTDTQYF,TGCAGTGCTACCCTAGCGGCTAGCACAGATACGCAGTATTTT
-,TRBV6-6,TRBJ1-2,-,CASSKGPEGYTF,TGTGCCAGCAGTAAGGGACCCGAGGGCTACACCTTC
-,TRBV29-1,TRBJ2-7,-,CSVALGAGPYEQYF,TGCAGCGTTGCTCTGGGAGCGGGTCCCTACGAGCAGTACTTC
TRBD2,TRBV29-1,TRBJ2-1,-,CSVLLAATYNEQFF,TGCAGCGTTTTACTAGCGGCCACCTACAATGAGCAGTTCTTC
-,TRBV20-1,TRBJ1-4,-,CSASHPGAKLFF,TGCAGTGCTAGTCACCCGGGGGCAAAACTGTTTTTT
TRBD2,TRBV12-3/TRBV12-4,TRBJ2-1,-,CASSSSLAGVGSYNEQFF,TGTGCCAGCAGTTCTTCCCTAGCGGGAGTGGGCTCCTACAATGAGCAGTTCTTC
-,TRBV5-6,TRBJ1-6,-,CASSRSATGDSPLHF,TGTGCCAGCAGCCGTTCGGCCACGGGGGATTCACCCCTCCACTTT
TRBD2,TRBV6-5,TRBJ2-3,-,CASSSETSGDTDTQYF,TGTGCCAGCAGTTCCGAGACTAGCGGGGACACAGATACGCAGTATTTT
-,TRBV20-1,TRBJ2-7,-,CSATGPQNSYEQHF,TGCAGTGCCACTGGGCCCCAGAACTCCTACGAGCAGCACTTC
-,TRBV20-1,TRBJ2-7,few,CSARGLNSYEQYF,TGCAGTGCTAGGGGGCTCAACTCCTACGAGCAGTACTTC
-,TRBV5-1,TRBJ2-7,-,CASMKGPSYEQYF,TGCGCCAGCATGAAGGGCCCCTCGTACGAGCAGTACTTC
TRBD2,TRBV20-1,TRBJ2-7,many,CSAGGIGSGTYEQYF,TGCAGTGCCGGTGGGATAGGGAGCGGGACCTACGAGCAGTACTTC
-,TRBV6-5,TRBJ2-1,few,CASSYELGPSSYNEQFF,TGTGCCAGCAGTTACGAGTTGGGTCCTAGCTCCTACAATGAGCAGTTCTTC
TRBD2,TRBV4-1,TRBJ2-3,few,CASSQGSGGPSTDTQYF,TGCGCCAGCAGCCAAGGTAGCGGGGGCCCTAGCACAGATACGCAGTATTTT
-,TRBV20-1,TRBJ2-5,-,CSVLPNVGYQETQYF,TGCAGTGTCCTGCCTAATGTAGGTTACCAAGAGACCCAGTACTTC
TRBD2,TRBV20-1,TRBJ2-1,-,CSARDSGAGDYNEQFF,TGCAGTGCTAGAGATTCAGGAGCGGGGGATTACAATGAGCAGTTCTTC
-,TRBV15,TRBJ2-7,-,CATSRERQYEQYF,TGTGCCACCAGCAGGGAGCGACAGTACGAGCAGTACTTC
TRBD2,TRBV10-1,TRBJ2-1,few,CASSPAGVRNNEQFF,TGCGCCAGCAGTCCAGCGGGAGTACGCAATAATGAGCAGTTCTTC
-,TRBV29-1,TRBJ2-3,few,CSVEGPGTDTQYF,TGCAGCGTTGAAGGGCCAGGCACAGATACGCAGTATTTT
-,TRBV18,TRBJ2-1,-,CASSPLSGNEQFF,TGTGCCAGCTCACCACTCTCGGGTAATGAGCAGTTCTTC
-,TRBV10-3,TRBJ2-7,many,CAIAGSLGEQYF,TGTGCCATCGCGGGAAGTCTCGGCGAGCAGTACTTC
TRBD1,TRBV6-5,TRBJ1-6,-,CASSYSQGNNSPLHF,TGTGCCAGCAGTTACTCACAGGGGAACAATTCACCCCTCCACTTT
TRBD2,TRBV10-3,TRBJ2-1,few,CAISGSGGNEQFF,TGTGCCATCAGTGGCTCGGGAGGTAATGAGCAGTTCTTC
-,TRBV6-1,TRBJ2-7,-,CAIPGRTSREQYF,TGTGCCATACCGGGACGGACCTCCCGGGAGCAGTACTTC
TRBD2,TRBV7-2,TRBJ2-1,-,CASSQQGLAGTSEQFF,TGTGCCAGCAGCCAACAGGGACTAGCGGGAACAAGTGAGCAGTTCTTC
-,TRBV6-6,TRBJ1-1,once,CASRNKGNSPFF,TGTGCCAGCAGAAATAAGGGGAACAGCCCTTTCTTT
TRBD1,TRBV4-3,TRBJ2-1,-,CASSQEKTGYNEQFF,TGCGCCAGCAGCCAAGAAAAGACAGGGTACAATGAGCAGTTCTTC
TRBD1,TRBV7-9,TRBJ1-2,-,CASSFGQGSLNYGYTF,TGTGCCAGCAGCTTCGGACAGGGCAGCCTCAACTATGGCTACACCTTC
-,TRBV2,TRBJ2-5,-,CASSAAGEGETQYF,TGTGCCAGCAGCGCCGCAGGGGAGGGAGAGACCCAGTACTTC
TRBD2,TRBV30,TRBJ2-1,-,CAWSSGLAGYNEQFF,TGTGCCTGGAGCTCTGGGCTAGCGGGATACAATGAGCAGTTCTTC
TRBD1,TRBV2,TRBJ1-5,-,CASSGGTGRTQHF,TGTGCCAGCAGCGGAGGGACAGGGCGTACCCAGCATTTT
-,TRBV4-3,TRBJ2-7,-,CASSQEVTGYEQYF,TGCGCCAGCAGCCAAGAAGTGACTGGGTACGAGCAGTACTTC